The clone carrying this TCR beta chain came up many times. Its specificity is not known. MiXCR was run by TCRdb on the RACE reads, yielding one entry per CDR3 protein. This repertoire shows approximately 71,000 distinct CDR3 sequences, 9.8% found once; its top ten account for over 3%. The time point here: patch test 1, 2 weeks after DPC sensitization. Treatment noted: therapeutic diphenylcyclopropenone sensitization with weekly scalp DPC. The data were obtained in a study of human T cells and chemical hapten exposure. Study outcomes and limitations: No shift was seen in TCRs above 1 in 1000 frequency with DPC sensitization.

Germline loops: CDR1 SEHNR, CDR2 FQNEAQ (reference sequence). CDR3 size: 11 residues. V lost 5 bases and J lost 7, with 8 bases in between. This chain connects TRBV7-9 to TRBJ2-5; D remains unclear. This material consisted of whole blood, taken in connection with sensitization to the hapten diphenylcyclopropenone (DPC). The clonotype originates from a woman aged 35 to 49 with alopecia areata. Some clones in this sample may be carry-over from other donors' samples. CDR3 residues: CASSPRSTQYF. CDR3 in DNA: TGTGCCAGCAGCCCTAGATCGACCCAGTACTTC.